This TCR beta chain was obtained from a study of T cell responses to AZD1222 COVID-19 vaccine. The data were produced by immunoSEQ multiplex PCR, yet TCRdb's version contains in-frame clones alone and is incomplete. The sample holds 75,000 to 90,000 clones, roughly 90% seen once. Trimming removed 4 bases at V and 6 bases at J, with 10 bases between. CDR1 and CDR2 from the germline V gene are SGHRS and YFSETQ. This CDR3 contains 13 residues. The receptor was derived from an adult in good health. The chain recombines TRBV5-1 with TRBJ2-2, with no clear D. The source was peripheral blood, collected on day 0 of AZD1222 vaccination. CDR3 sequence: CASSVRSAGELFF. CDR3 nucleotides: TGCGCCAGCAGCGTCAGGTCGGCCGGGGAGCTGTTTTTT.